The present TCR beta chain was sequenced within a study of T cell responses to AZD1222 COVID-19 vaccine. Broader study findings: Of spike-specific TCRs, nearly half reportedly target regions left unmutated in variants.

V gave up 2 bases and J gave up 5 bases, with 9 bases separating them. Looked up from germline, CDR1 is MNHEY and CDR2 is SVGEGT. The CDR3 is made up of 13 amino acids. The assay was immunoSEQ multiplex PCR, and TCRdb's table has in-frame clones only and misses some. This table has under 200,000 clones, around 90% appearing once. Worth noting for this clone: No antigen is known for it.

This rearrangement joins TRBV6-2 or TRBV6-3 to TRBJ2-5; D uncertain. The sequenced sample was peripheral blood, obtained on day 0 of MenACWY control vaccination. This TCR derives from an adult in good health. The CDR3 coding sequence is TGTGCCAGCAGTTACAGCCGCTTGGAGACCCAGTACTTC. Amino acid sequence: CASSYSRLETQYF.